Shown below are 24 T cell receptor beta chains from a single sample sequenced in a study of T cell changes during pregnancy in multiple sclerosis. Sequencing was performed with immunoSEQ multiplex PCR; in TCRdb, only in-frame clones are kept and a portion is missing. This table holds about 100,000 clones, about 89% found once. Sequencing used peripheral blood, obtained after pregnancy. These receptors all stem from a female donor with multiple sclerosis, enrolled in a pregnancy study.

The V gene is TRBV5-1, the J gene TRBJ1-6; TRBD1 matches 7 bases. The CDR3 is made up of 14 amino acids. Germline V CDR1 and CDR2: SGHRS, YFSETQ. The junction had 5 bases not matched to a gene; V was cut back by 0 bases and J by 11 bases. The DNA of the CDR3 is TGCGCCAGCAGCTTGGCCGGACAGGAGACACCCCTCCACTTT. Amino acids: CASSLAGQETPLHF.

In its sample, this clone was seen once. The chain carries TRBV7-2 and TRBJ2-1; a possible D gene is TRBD1 (5 bases). There are 13 residues in the CDR3. Looked up from germline, CDR1 is SGHTA and CDR2 is FQGNSA. Trimming shortened V by 6 bases and J by 6 bases, and 12 bases separated the two germline ends. CDR3 sequence reads: CASRWGHSNEQFF. In nucleotides, the CDR3 is TGTGCCAGCAGATGGGGCCACTCCAATGAGCAGTTCTTC.

The table lists this clone with a count of one. The chain recombines TRBV5-4 with TRBJ2-3; 9 bases are a match to TRBD2. In germline, CDR1 is SGHNT, CDR2 YYREEE (reference sequence). The CDR3 spans 14 residues. J gave up 6 bases and V 10 bases, and 12 bases lay outside the gene matches. The DNA of the CDR3 is TGTGCCCAGGGAGGGCGGGGGGGCTCCGATACGCAGTATTTT. Encoded protein: CAQGGRGGSDTQYF.

This rearrangement joins TRBV11-3 to TRBJ2-3; D ambiguous. V was pared by 5 bases and J by 6 bases, with 9 bases between. This CDR3 contains 12 residues. Germline assignment: CDR1 SGHNT and CDR2 YENEEA. CDR3 amino acids: CASSARWDTQYF. As DNA, the CDR3 is TGTGCCAGCAGCGCCCGGTGGGATACGCAGTATTTT.

This sequence joins TRBV5-1 and TRBJ2-7, with D possibly matching TRBD1 (6 bases). Germline V gene data show CDR1 as SGHRS and CDR2 as YFSETQ. This CDR3 is built from 17 residues. The V end was cut by 4 bases, the J end by 1 base, with 21 bases between. CDR3 region: CASSRGFQGRGSYEQYF. CDR3 DNA sequence: TGCGCCAGCAGCCGTGGGTTTCAGGGAAGGGGGTCCTACGAGCAGTACTTC.

The V gene is TRBV19, the J gene TRBJ2-7, with TRBD2 as a possible D gene (7 bases). The CDR3 length is 15 residues. V was clipped by 5 bases and J by 6 bases, with 20 bases between them. CDR1 and CDR2 (germline): LNHDA, SQIVND (reference sequence). CDR3 loop: CASSSLGGARGEQYF. CDR3 sequence (DNA): TGTGCCAGTAGTTCATTAGGGGGGGCTCGGGGCGAGCAGTACTTC.

V usage is TRBV9 and J usage is TRBJ1-1; 11 bases match TRBD1. The CDR3 is 15 amino acids. CDR1 and CDR2 (germline): SGDLS, YYNGEE. Trimming at V came to 0 bases and at J to 4 bases, leaving 2 bases not matched to a gene. The CDR3 is CASSVEGTGGTEAFF. The DNA for the CDR3 is TGTGCCAGCAGCGTAGAGGGGACAGGGGGCACTGAAGCTTTCTTT.

The chain has TRBV19 and TRBJ2-3; maybe TRBD2 (5 bases). Germline V gene lookup returns CDR1 LNHDA and CDR2 SQIVND (reference sequence). This CDR3 region has 18 residues. V was shortened by 4 bases and J by 3 bases, with 23 bases between the two germline ends. The CDR3 here is CASSTYLSVARGTDTQYF. The CDR3 DNA is TGTGCCAGTAGTACTTATCTCTCGGTAGCGAGAGGGACAGATACGCAGTATTTT.

The chain employs TRBV2 and TRBJ1-2; D remains unclear. V was cut by 6 bases and J by 3 bases, with 8 bases left in between. Germline assignment: CDR1 SNHLY and CDR2 FYNNEI. The CDR3 spans 12 residues. The CDR3: CASRTDYYGYTF. In nucleotides, the CDR3 is TGTGCCAGCAGAACAGATTACTATGGCTACACCTTC.

The chain couples TRBV7-8 to TRBJ2-5, with 8 bases identical to TRBD2. The CDR3 spans 16 residues. Germline assignment: CDR1 SGHVS and CDR2 FQNEAQ. Unmatched junction bases numbered 13, after V lost 5 bases and J lost 5 bases. The CDR3 sequence: CASSLARTGGRETQYF. DNA for the CDR3: TGTGCCAGCAGCCTCGCCCGGACGGGGGGGAGGGAGACCCAGTACTTC.

The chain combines TRBV13 with TRBJ1-1, with a tentative D call TRBD1 (6 bases). The CDR3 contains 17 residues. V was pared by 2 bases and J by 0 bases, with 16 bases between. Per the germline V gene, CDR1 is PRHDT and CDR2 is FYEKMQ (reference sequence). In DNA form, the CDR3 reads TGTGCCAGCAGCTTATTACAGGGCGGACGTATGAACACTGAAGCTTTCTTT. It specifies CASSLLQGGRMNTEAFF.

This clone was seen only once. This chain connects TRBV7-6 to TRBJ2-7; D possibly corresponds to TRBD2 (5 bases). The germline V gene has CDR1 SGHVS and CDR2 FNYEAQ. This CDR3 has 15 residues. V dropped 4 bases and J dropped 3 bases, with 16 bases sitting between them. As DNA, the CDR3 is TGTGCCAGCAGCTCTGGGCCGGGAAAATTCTACGAGCAGTACTTC. Translated: CASSSGPGKFYEQYF. Supplemented by reference TRBV7-6 and TRBJ2-7, the full variable domain reads GAGVSQSPRYKVTKRGQDVALRCDPISGHVSLYWYRQALGQGPEFLTYFNYEAQQDKSGLPNDRFSAERPEGSISTLTIQRTEQRDSAMYRCASSSGPGKFYEQYFGPGTRLTVT.

This clone has just one count. V gene TRBV15 combines with J gene TRBJ2-7; 7 bases line up with TRBD1. The germline gives CDR1 LNHNV, CDR2 YYDKDF (reference sequence). V trimming: 0 bases; J trimming: 5 bases; junction bases outside the gene matches: 10. The CDR3 has 16 residues. The CDR3 loop reads CATSRERQGEWNEQYF. The CDR3 nucleotides read TGTGCCACCAGCAGAGAACGACAGGGAGAGTGGAACGAGCAGTACTTC.

CDR3: CASSPPRTGPTNEKLFF. CDR3 DNA sequence: TGTGCCAGCTCACCACCCCGGACAGGACCAACTAATGAAAAACTGTTTTTT. The chain combines TRBV18 with TRBJ1-4, with 7 bases fitting TRBD1. V lost 0 bases, J lost 0 bases, and 4 bases stayed unmatched. This CDR3 is built from 17 residues. Germline CDR1 is KGHSH and CDR2 is LQKENI.

The rearrangement joins TRBV4-2 to TRBJ1-2; D is undetermined. The CDR3 is made up of 16 amino acids. The V gene lost 1 base and the J gene lost 2 bases, with 14 bases spanning the gap. Germline V gene lookup returns CDR1 LGHNA and CDR2 YNFKEQ. CDR3 sequence: CASSQAGVVTNYGYTF. The DNA for the CDR3 is TGTGCCAGCAGCCAAGCCGGGGTGGTAACCAACTATGGCTACACCTTC.

J is TRBJ2-1 and V is TRBV9; 10 nucleotides match TRBD1. The length of the CDR3 is 14 residues. Trimming removed 0 bases from V and 8 bases from J; junction bases left unmatched: 2. The germline V gene has CDR1 SGDLS and CDR2 YYNGEE. This CDR3 is CASSVVGTGDEQFF. The CDR3 region has the DNA TGTGCCAGCAGCGTAGTTGGGACAGGGGATGAGCAGTTCTTC.

The chain uses TRBV5-1 and TRBJ2-1; TRBD2 matches 9 bases. Germline V CDR1 and CDR2: SGHRS, YFSETQ. The CDR3 sequence is 18 residues long. Trimming took 3 bases from V and 4 from J; bases not matched to a gene: 14. CDR3: CASSSGGLGGGAYNEQFF. The CDR3 DNA sequence: TGCGCCAGCAGCTCCGGGGGGCTGGGCGGGGGGGCATACAATGAGCAGTTCTTC.

The V call is TRBV10-2, the J call TRBJ2-1; a weak D match, TRBD2 (7 bases). CDR1 WSHSY and CDR2 SAAADI come from the germline V gene. Trimming took off 2 bases at V and 6 bases at J, with 14 bases between the two ends. The CDR3 consists of 15 residues. CDR3 nucleotides: TGCGCCAGCAGTGAGGGGGGCGGGGGACGCAATGAGCAGTTCTTC. It codes for CASSEGGGGRNEQFF.

The chain couples TRBV19 to TRBJ1-1; 10 bases are shared with TRBD1. Germline V lookup: CDR1 LNHDA, CDR2 SQIVND (reference sequence). V gave up 4 bases and J gave up 4 bases; unmatched junction bases: 9. The CDR3 has 16 residues. The CDR3 DNA follows: TGTGCCAGTAGTACCCTAGACAGGGGGCCGGTCACTGAAGCTTTCTTT. Protein: CASSTLDRGPVTEAFF. The whole variable domain, filled in from reference TRBV19 and TRBJ1-1, reads DGGITQSPKYLFRKEGQNVTLSCEQNLNHDAMYWYRQDPGQGLRLIYYSQIVNDFQKGDIAEGYSVSREKKESFPLTVTSAQKNPTAFYLCASSTLDRGPVTEAFFGQGTRLTVV.

J is TRBJ2-7 and V is TRBV4-1, with 8 bases that match TRBD1. Germline CDR1 and CDR2: MGHRA and YSYEKL. The CDR3 is 16 amino acids. J gave up 1 base and V 0 bases, and 5 bases lay outside the gene matches. CDR3 in DNA: TGCGCCAGCAGCCAAGACGGACAGGGAATGTCCTACGAGCAGTACTTC. It yields the protein CASSQDGQGMSYEQYF.

V is TRBV7-9 and J is TRBJ2-3; 8 nucleotides match TRBD2. CDR1 and CDR2 from the germline V gene are SEHNR and FQNEAQ (reference sequence). V trimming: 5 bases; J trimming: 5 bases; junction bases outside the gene matches: 12. The CDR3 has 16 amino acids. CDR3 nucleotides: TGTGCCAGCAGCCCCCCACTAGCGGACACCGTAGATACGCAGTATTTT. This gives the protein CASSPPLADTVDTQYF.

The gene calls are TRBV30 and TRBJ1-4; D gene unclear. The CDR3 runs 14 residues. The germline V and J ends were trimmed by 0 bases and 4 bases, with 9 bases remaining between them. Germline CDR1 reads GTSNPN; CDR2 reads SVGIG (reference sequence). The CDR3 DNA follows: TGTGCCTGGAGTGTAGGACTGTTTAATGAAAAACTGTTTTTT. Its protein is CAWSVGLFNEKLFF.

Note on this clone: The limits of the CDR3 on the DNA are not certain, so only TCRdb's listed CDR3 is given. CDR3 sequence reads: CASSKVGAGILYEQYF. This rearrangement joins TRBV21-1 to TRBJ2-7; the tabulated D call, TRBD1, remains unverified against the DNA. TRBV21-1 is a pseudogene segment. The CDR3 is made up of 16 amino acids, end residues included.

The chain joins TRBV18 to TRBJ2-3, with 12 nucleotides matching TRBD2. Germline V gene data show CDR1 as KGHSH and CDR2 as LQKENI. V was pared by 6 bases and J by 0 bases, with 7 bases of the junction left unmatched. The CDR3 totals 17 residues. The DNA of the CDR3 is TGTGCCAGCTCTACGACTAGCGGGGGAACTAGCACAGATACGCAGTATTTT. This translates into CASSTTSGGTSTDTQYF.